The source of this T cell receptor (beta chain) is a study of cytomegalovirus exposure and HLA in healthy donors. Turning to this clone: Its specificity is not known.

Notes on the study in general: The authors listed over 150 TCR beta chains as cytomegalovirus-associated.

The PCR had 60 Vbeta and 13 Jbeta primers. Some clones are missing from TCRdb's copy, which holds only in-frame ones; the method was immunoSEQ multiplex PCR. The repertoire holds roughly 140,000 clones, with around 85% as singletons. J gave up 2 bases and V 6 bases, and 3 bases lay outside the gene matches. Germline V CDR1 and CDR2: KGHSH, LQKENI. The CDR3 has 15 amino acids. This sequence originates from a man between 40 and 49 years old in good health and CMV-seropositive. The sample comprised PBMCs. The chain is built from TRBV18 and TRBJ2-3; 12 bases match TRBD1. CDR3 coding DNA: TGTGCCAGCTCCTGGGGACAGGGGGCCACAGATACGCAGTATTTT. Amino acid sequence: CASSWGQGATDTQYF.